A single T cell receptor beta chain is shown here with its context. The sample is drawn from a study of early T cells in non-severe SARS-CoV-2 infection. Study at large: The sequenced material was bulk RNA from unsorted whole blood, and its chains were unpaired.

Germline CDR1 SQVTM, CDR2 ANQGSEA. This CDR3 spans 13 amino acids. V lost 7 bases, J lost 6 bases, and 18 bases lay in between. The TCR library protocol was used to attach unique molecular identifiers. These identifiers were attached to individual cDNA molecules. TCRdb re-analysed the 5' RACE reads in MiXCR, keeping a single row per CDR3 protein. The sample records about 98,000 distinct CDR3 sequences, 13% to 15% being singletons. This clonotype originated in an adult who was a healthcare worker with PCR-confirmed SARS-CoV-2 infection or an uninfected control (not recorded which). Sample: whole blood. The chain is built from TRBV29-1 and TRBJ1-2; unclear D gene. The CDR3 DNA sequence: TGCAGCGAGTCGTCCCCTTCAAGGCATGGCTACACCTTC. Protein: CSESSPSRHGYTF.